This T cell receptor beta chain was retrieved from a study of cytomegalovirus exposure and HLA in healthy donors. The PCR was carried out with 60 Vbeta primers and 13 Jbeta primers. In the original workflow: In a later analysis, of around 80 million unique beta chains, around 11 million appeared in at least two donors. Repertoires were generated with immunoSEQ multiplex PCR, while TCRdb's copy carries only in-frame clones and drops some. From that table come the V and J calls and clone size; the DNA was used to work out D and trimming. The sample has 150,000 or so clones; 77% are singletons. The sequencing input was PBMCs. The receptor's source is a man in his forties or fifties in good health and CMV-seropositive.

The CDR3 sequence: CAWSPGFAQPQHF. In DNA form, the CDR3 reads TGTGCCTGGAGTCCGGGGTTCGCGCAGCCCCAGCATTTT. The V and J genes are TRBV30 and TRBJ1-5, with D unclear. Germline V gene data show CDR1 as GTSNPN and CDR2 as SVGIG (reference sequence). The CDR3 length is 13 residues. Trimming shortened V by 2 bases and J by 7 bases, and 12 bases separated the two germline ends.